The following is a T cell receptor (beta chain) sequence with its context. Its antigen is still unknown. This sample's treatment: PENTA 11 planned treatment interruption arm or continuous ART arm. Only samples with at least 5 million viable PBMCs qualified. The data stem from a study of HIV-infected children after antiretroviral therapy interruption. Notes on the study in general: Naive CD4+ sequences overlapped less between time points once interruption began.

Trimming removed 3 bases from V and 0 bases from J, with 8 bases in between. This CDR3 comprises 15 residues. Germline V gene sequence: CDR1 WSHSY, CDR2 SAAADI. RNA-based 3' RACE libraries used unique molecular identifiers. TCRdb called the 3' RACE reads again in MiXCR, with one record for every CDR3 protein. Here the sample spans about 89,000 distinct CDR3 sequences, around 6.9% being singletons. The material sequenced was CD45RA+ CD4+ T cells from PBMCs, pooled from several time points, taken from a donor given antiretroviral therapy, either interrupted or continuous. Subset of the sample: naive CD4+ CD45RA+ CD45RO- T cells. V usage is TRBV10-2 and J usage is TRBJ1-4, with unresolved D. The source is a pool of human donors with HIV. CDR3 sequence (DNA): TGCGCCAGCAGTGATGGAGTCGCAACTAATGAAAAACTGTTTTTT. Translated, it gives CASSDGVATNEKLFF.